The source of this TCR beta chain is a study of beta chain features in type 1 diabetes (dated by TCRdb to 2017 to 2018). Background for the entire study: Patients and healthy donors did not differ in mean age, gender distribution, total cell number or subset yield. The study compared TCRB repertoires of sorted circulating CD4+ T cell subsets between recently diagnosed type 1 diabetes patients and matched healthy donors. Across all samples, fewer than 130 million sorted cells were examined, and cell number per subset correlated strongly with RNA yield. Whereas all 30 or so donors provided naive and central memory subsets, regulatory and stem cell-like memory subsets were isolated from just 8 patients and roughly 8 healthy donors.

The study at large found these results: PCR might favor shorter templates, but patient and control samples were amplified and corrected together, so any skew would affect both groups equally. Naive, central memory and regulatory TCRB repertoires appeared more similar among patients than among healthy donors. Because cDNA was sequenced instead of genomic DNA, highly expressing activated cells could be over-represented, though the groups showed no difference in activation or CD3 levels. In all four CD4+ subsets, TCRB CDR3 length was moderately but significantly shorter in type 1 diabetes patients. Because small numbers of individuals were included in the HLA sub-analyses, any influence of HLA type on TCRB rearrangement was left unresolved. Fewer insertions and more nucleotide deletions at VDJ recombination sites were observed in patients with type 1 diabetes, implying thymic rearrangement abnormalities.

The entire isolated RNA was reverse transcribed using the High Capacity cDNA Reverse Transcription Kit, and thus expressed TCRB transcripts were sequenced. Naive, central memory and regulatory T cell samples underwent deep immunoSEQ sequencing, averaging roughly 3.5 million total reads per sample. After sorted cells were lysed in RLT buffer, RNA was extracted with DNase-treated RNeasy Micro or Mini kits, with the choice depending on cell number. To prevent cross-contamination, every cell subset was processed on its own, while patient and healthy donor samples were processed together. Using the immunoSEQ multiplex PCR, TCRB sequences were amplified from cDNA into 87-bp fragments spanning the CDR3 region. Amplicons were sequenced on the Illumina HiSeq platform. The authors' pipeline ran thus. Synthetic template baselines were used to correct PCR bias computationally, reads within Hamming distance 2 were collapsed, and singletons that could not be merged were discarded. Reads were aligned against IMGT to assign V, D and J genes, CDR3 length and insertions or deletions at six rearrangement sites. Within each subset, clonotype counts were normalized to sorted cell number, after which true diversity and Gini coefficients were computed with the tcR R package. Repertoire sharing was quantified using the overlap coefficient calculated on TCRB nucleotide sequences. Out-of-frame TCRB sequences from naive cells were analyzed as a proxy for the pre-selection repertoire. TCRdb re-hosts the immuneACCESS table, in-frame sequences only. Its copies lack some clones; in the studies checked, an unresolved V gene accounts for under half of them, and the cause for the rest is not known. V and J calls and clone size are copied from that table; D and trimming were computed from the DNA. Here the sample has some 170,000 clones; almost 65% occur a single time. Roughly 0.089% of the sample rests with the top ten.

Each donor gave one peripheral blood draw, averaging approximately 110 mL, which was collected into heparinised tubes. Using a panel that included CD45RO, CCR7, CD25, CD127, CD95 and CD27, naive, central memory, regulatory and stem cell-like memory CD4+ T cells were sorted on a BD FACSAria II. A purity above 95% was achieved for all sorted populations. PBMCs were isolated immediately by Lymphoprep density gradient centrifugation and stained directly without culture. So that batch effects would be minimized, each experiment stained and sorted samples in pairs, pairing one healthy donor with one patient. In this sample, this clone turned up once. Its cognate antigen has yet to be identified. Base qualities were left out, and no much larger clone turns up one base away. V was cut back by 4 bases and J by 2 bases, leaving a gap of 13 bases between them. According to the germline V gene, CDR1 reads SGHAT and CDR2 reads FQNNGV. From its cysteine to its phenylalanine, the CDR3 spans 15 amino acids. The entry retains the CDR3 DNA only, 45 bases that are in frame from base 1.

The receptor's source is a man under 40 with type 1 diabetes. The sequence joins TRBV11-2 to TRBJ2-3, with a tentative D gene TRBD1 over 6 matching bases. Material: naive CD4+ T cells from blood. The meaning of the sample's cell subset or site label: true naive CD4+ T cells. CDR3 region: CASSYAQGPTDTQYF. The base sequence is TGTGCCAGCAGCTACGCACAGGGACCCACAGATACGCAGTATTTT. Outside the CDR3, residues come from the reference TRBV11-2 and TRBJ2-3 proteins, so the full variable domain is: EAGVAQSPRYKIIEKRQSVAFWCNPISGHATLYWYQQILGQGPKLLIQFQNNGVVDDSQLPKDRFSAERLKGVDSTLKIQPAKLEDSAVYLCASSYAQGPTDTQYFGPGTRLTVL.